The next 13 T cell receptor beta chains were all read from a single sample in a study of CD8 T cells in ankylosing spondylitis. Overall study results and limits: Blood of patients with ankylosing spondylitis appeared to be characterized by a TCR beta motif of several highly homologous variants.

Their antigen targets remain unknown. TCRdb used MiXCR to reprocess the 5' RACE reads, holding one entry per CDR3 protein. The sample records a few hundred thousand distinct CDR3 sequences, 20% to 25% being singletons. The specimen was blood, either unsorted or a sorted T cell fraction (not recorded which). The origin of the receptors is a male donor with ankylosing spondylitis.

DNA for the CDR3: TGTGCCAGCAGTGCCCGACAGGGCCGAGAAGCTTTCTTT. Translated: CASSARQGREAFF. The rearrangement joins TRBV6-1 to TRBJ1-1; 7 bases line up with TRBD1. Germline V gene data show CDR1 as MNHNS and CDR2 as SASEGT. CDR3 size: 13 residues. J was trimmed by 8 bases and V by 4 bases; bases with no gene match: 7.

This chain joins TRBV7-2 and TRBJ1-6, with D unresolved. CDR1 SGHTA and CDR2 FQGNSA come from the germline V gene. Trimming pared 2 bases from V and 7 bases from J, leaving 9 bases between. The CDR3 loop spans 14 amino acids. In DNA, the CDR3 is TGTGCCAGCAGCTTACTTCCGGAGAATTCACCCCTCCACTTT. This translates into CASSLLPENSPLHF.

This sequence joins TRBV2 and TRBJ2-1, with 8 bases identical to TRBD1. Germline V gene data show CDR1 as SNHLY and CDR2 as FYNNEI. The CDR3 has 15 amino acids. Unmatched junction bases numbered 12, after V lost 6 bases and J lost 8 bases. As DNA, the CDR3 is TGTGCCAGCAGCCCTACACGGACAGGGTCCGATGAGCAGTTCTTC. It specifies CASSPTRTGSDEQFF.

The V and J genes are TRBV20-1 and TRBJ2-1; no firm D call. Germline assignment: CDR1 DFQATT and CDR2 SNEGSKA (reference sequence). Trimming shortened V by 5 bases and J by 4 bases, and 6 bases separated the two germline ends. The CDR3 totals 11 residues. Here the CDR3 reads CSADGYNEQFF. The CDR3 DNA reads TGCAGTGCTGACGGATACAATGAGCAGTTCTTC.

This clonotype has a handful of counts. The V and J genes are TRBV7-2 and TRBJ2-7, with TRBD1 matching 7 bases. The CDR3 runs 13 residues. Trimming took 8 bases from V and 7 from J; bases not matched to a gene: 11. Germline V lookup: CDR1 SGHTA, CDR2 FQGNSA. The DNA of the CDR3 is TGTGCCAGCGCCGCCCGACAGGGTCTGGAGCAGTACTTC. The encoded protein is CASAARQGLEQYF.

Many counts were recorded for this clonotype. The chain joins TRBV5-1 to TRBJ1-1; D not resolved. The CDR3 runs to 13 residues. Trimming cost V 1 base and J 1 base, with 5 bases left between them. The germline V gene has CDR1 SGHRS and CDR2 YFSETQ. The CDR3 protein is CASSLSANTEAFF. The CDR3 region has the DNA TGCGCCAGCAGCTTGAGCGCGAACACTGAAGCTTTCTTT.

The V and J genes are TRBV20-1 and TRBJ2-3; D gene uncertain. Germline lookup yields CDR1 DFQATT and CDR2 SNEGSKA (reference sequence). Trimming shortened V by 1 base and J by 7 bases, and 6 bases separated the two germline ends. The length of the CDR3 is 11 residues. The CDR3 DNA follows: TGCAGTGCTAGAGCGCGTAATACGCAGTATTTT. Its translation: CSARARNTQYF.

This chain uses TRBV29-1 with TRBJ2-5; 7 positions agree with TRBD1. The V gene end was trimmed by 7 bases and the J gene end by 4 bases; junction bases not matched to a gene: 6. The V gene's germline CDR1 is SQVTM and CDR2 ANQGSEA. The length of the CDR3 is 12 residues. The CDR3 nucleotides read TGCAGCGCCTACGACAGGGCAGAGACCCAGTACTTC. Translating it yields CSAYDRAETQYF. Full variable domain (remainder filled in from reference TRBV29-1 and TRBJ2-5): SAVISQKPSRDICQRGTSLTIQCQVDSQVTMMFWYRQQPGQSLTLIATANQGSEATYESGFVIDKFPISRPNLTFSTLTVSNMSPEDSSIYLCSAYDRAETQYFGPGTRLLVL.

J is TRBJ2-2 and V is TRBV7-8, with 7 bases matching TRBD2. This CDR3 has 15 amino acids. Looked up from germline, CDR1 is SGHVS and CDR2 is FQNEAQ. V trimming: 3 bases; J trimming: 5 bases; junction bases outside the gene matches: 6. The CDR3 DNA reads TGTGCCAGCAGCTTGGGGGGAGGGGAAACCGGGGAGCTGTTTTTT. It codes for CASSLGGGETGELFF. The full variable domain, rest sourced from reference TRBV7-8 and TRBJ2-2, is GAGVSQSPRYKVAKRGQDVALRCDPISGHVSLFWYQQALGQGPEFLTYFQNEAQLDKSGLPSDRFFAERPEGSVSTLKIQRTQQEDSAVYLCASSLGGGETGELFFGEGSRLTVL.

This chain uses TRBV9 with TRBJ1-4; 8 bases match TRBD1. The CDR3 runs 14 residues. Trimming took 4 bases from V and 5 from J; bases not matched to a gene: 4. Germline V lookup: CDR1 SGDLS, CDR2 YYNGEE. CDR3 sequence reads: CASSRGQENEKLFF. CDR3 coding DNA: TGTGCCAGCAGCCGGGGACAGGAAAATGAAAAACTGTTTTTT.

This clonotype appeared a few times. The gene calls are TRBV11-2 and TRBJ2-3; weak D call: TRBD2 (6 bases). CDR1 is SGHAT and CDR2 is FQNNGV in the germline V gene. V shed 5 bases and J shed 1 base, with 10 bases lying between them. The CDR3 sequence is 14 residues long. The CDR3 reads CASSRRAGTDTQYF. CDR3 DNA: TGTGCCAGCAGCCGGAGGGCCGGCACAGATACGCAGTATTTT. Supplemented by reference TRBV11-2 and TRBJ2-3, the full variable domain reads EAGVAQSPRYKIIEKRQSVAFWCNPISGHATLYWYQQILGQGPKLLIQFQNNGVVDDSQLPKDRFSAERLKGVDSTLKIQPAKLEDSAVYLCASSRRAGTDTQYFGPGTRLTVL.

This clonotype was counted only a few times. The chain has TRBV12-3 or TRBV12-4 and TRBJ2-7, with 16 bases matching TRBD2. This CDR3 region has 15 residues. The trim removed 6 bases at V and 7 bases at J, leaving 6 bases unmatched. CDR3 amino acids: CASSRGLAGGREQYF. The CDR3 DNA reads TGTGCCAGCAGCCGGGGACTAGCGGGAGGGAGAGAGCAGTACTTC.

The chain joins TRBV20-1 to TRBJ2-7, with TRBD2 identical over 10 bases. This CDR3 has 15 residues. Looked up from germline, CDR1 is DFQATT and CDR2 is SNEGSKA (reference sequence). Trimming removed 0 bases from V and 3 bases from J; junction bases left unmatched: 5. In DNA form, the CDR3 reads TGCAGTGCTAGAGACCCTAGCGGGAGCAACTACGAGCAGTACTTC. Encoded protein: CSARDPSGSNYEQYF.